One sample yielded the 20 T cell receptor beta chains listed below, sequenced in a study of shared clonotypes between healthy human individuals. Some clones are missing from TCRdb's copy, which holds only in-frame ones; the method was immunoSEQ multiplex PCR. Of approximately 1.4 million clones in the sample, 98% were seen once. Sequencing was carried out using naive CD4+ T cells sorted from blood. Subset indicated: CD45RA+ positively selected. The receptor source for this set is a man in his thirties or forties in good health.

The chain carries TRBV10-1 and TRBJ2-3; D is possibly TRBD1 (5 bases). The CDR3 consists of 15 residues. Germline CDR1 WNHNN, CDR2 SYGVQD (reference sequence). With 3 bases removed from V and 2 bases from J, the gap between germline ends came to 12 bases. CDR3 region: CASSEAPGPTDTQYF. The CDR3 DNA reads TGCGCCAGCAGTGAAGCCCCAGGGCCCACAGATACGCAGTATTTT.

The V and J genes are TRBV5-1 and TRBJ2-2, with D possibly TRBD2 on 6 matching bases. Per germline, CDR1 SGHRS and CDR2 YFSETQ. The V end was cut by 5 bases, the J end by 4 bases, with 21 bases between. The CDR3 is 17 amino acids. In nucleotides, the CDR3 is TGCGCCAGCAGTAACCCGCCCCCGGGACTTAGCACCGGGGAGCTGTTTTTT. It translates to CASSNPPPGLSTGELFF.

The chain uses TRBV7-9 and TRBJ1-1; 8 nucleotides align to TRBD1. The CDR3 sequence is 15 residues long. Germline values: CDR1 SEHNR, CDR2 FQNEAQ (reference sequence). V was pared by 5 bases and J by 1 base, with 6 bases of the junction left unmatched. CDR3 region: CASSPSGTGNTEAFF. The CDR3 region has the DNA TGTGCCAGCAGCCCCTCGGGGACAGGGAACACTGAAGCTTTCTTT.

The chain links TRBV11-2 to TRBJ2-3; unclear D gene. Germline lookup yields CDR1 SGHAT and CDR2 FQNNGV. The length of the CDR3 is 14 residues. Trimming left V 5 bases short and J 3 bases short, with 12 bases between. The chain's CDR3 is CASSRVMKTDTQYF. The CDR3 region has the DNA TGTGCCAGCAGCAGGGTCATGAAGACAGATACGCAGTATTTT.

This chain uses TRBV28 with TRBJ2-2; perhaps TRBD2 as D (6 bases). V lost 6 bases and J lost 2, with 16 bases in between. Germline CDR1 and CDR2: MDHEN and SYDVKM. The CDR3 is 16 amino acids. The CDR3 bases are TGTGCCAGCAGCCCCCCAGTAGCGGTAAACACCGGGGAGCTGTTTTTT. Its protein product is CASSPPVAVNTGELFF.

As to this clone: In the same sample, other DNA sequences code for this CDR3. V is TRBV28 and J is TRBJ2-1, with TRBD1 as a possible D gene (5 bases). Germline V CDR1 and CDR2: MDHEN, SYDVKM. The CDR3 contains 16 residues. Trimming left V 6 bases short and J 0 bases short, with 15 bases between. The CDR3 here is CASSPGGASSYNEQFF. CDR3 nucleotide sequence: TGTGCCAGCAGCCCTGGTGGGGCGAGCTCCTACAATGAGCAGTTCTTC.

The CDR3 spells CASSNAANIQYF. The CDR3 DNA sequence: TGTGCCAGTAGTAACGCGGCGAACATTCAGTACTTC. The chain uses TRBV19 and TRBJ2-4; D is unresolved. CDR3 length equals 12 residues. The germline V gene encodes CDR1 LNHDA and CDR2 SQIVND (reference sequence). Trimming pared 4 bases from V and 7 bases from J, leaving 8 bases between. Full variable domain (missing parts from reference TRBV19 and TRBJ2-4): DGGITQSPKYLFRKEGQNVTLSCEQNLNHDAMYWYRQDPGQGLRLIYYSQIVNDFQKGDIAEGYSVSREKKESFPLTVTSAQKNPTAFYLCASSNAANIQYFGAGTRLSVL.

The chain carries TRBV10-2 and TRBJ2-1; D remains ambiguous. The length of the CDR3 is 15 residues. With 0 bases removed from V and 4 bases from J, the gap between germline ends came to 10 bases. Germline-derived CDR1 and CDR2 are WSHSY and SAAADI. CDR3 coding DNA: TGCGCCAGCAGTGAGTCCGTGTCAGCTTACAATGAGCAGTTCTTC. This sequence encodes CASSESVSAYNEQFF.

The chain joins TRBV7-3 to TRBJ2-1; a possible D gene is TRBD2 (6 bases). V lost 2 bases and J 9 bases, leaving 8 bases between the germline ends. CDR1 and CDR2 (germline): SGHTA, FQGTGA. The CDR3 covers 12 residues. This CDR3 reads CASSLPEGEQFF. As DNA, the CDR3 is TGTGCCAGCAGCTTACCGGAGGGTGAGCAGTTCTTC.

In DNA, the CDR3 is TGTGCCAGCAGCTCGCCGCGGGGGCACCCCGCGAACACCGGGGAGCTGTTTTTT. It specifies CASSSPRGHPANTGELFF. This chain uses TRBV9 with TRBJ2-2, with a possible D match to TRBD2 (7 bases). Germline V gene lookup returns CDR1 SGDLS and CDR2 YYNGEE. The CDR3 has 18 residues. With 4 bases removed from V and 0 bases from J, the gap between germline ends came to 19 bases.

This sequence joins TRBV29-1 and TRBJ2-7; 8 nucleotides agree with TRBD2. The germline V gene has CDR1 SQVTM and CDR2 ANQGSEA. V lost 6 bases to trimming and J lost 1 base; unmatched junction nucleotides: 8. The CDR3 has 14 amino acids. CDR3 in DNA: TGCAGCGTCCGTAGCGGGGTAAATTCCTACGAGCAGTACTTC. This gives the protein CSVRSGVNSYEQYF.

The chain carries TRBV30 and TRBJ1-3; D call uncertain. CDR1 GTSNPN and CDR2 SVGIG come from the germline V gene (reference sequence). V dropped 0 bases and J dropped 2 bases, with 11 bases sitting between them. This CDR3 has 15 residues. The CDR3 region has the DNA TGTGCCTGGAGTGTTTTGGACGGGGCTGGAAACACCATATATTTT. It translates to CAWSVLDGAGNTIYF.

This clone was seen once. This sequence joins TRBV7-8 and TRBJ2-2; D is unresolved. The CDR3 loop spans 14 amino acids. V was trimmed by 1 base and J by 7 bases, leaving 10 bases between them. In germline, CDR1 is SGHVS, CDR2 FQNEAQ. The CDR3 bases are TGTGCCAGCAGCTTAGGAGTTCCTAGCGGGGAGCTGTTTTTT. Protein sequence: CASSLGVPSGELFF.

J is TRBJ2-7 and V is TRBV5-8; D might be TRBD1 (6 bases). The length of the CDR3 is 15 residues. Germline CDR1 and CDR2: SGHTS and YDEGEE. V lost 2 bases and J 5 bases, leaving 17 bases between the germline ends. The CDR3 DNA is TGTGCCAGCAGCTTATCCGGGACACCTTCCCACGAGCAGTACTTC. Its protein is CASSLSGTPSHEQYF.

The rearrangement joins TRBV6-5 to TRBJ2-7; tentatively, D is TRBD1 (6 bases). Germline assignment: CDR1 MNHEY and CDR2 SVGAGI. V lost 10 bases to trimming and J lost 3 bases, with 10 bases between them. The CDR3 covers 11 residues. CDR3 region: CATRQVYEQYF. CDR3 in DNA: TGTGCCACTAGACAGGTCTACGAGCAGTACTTC.

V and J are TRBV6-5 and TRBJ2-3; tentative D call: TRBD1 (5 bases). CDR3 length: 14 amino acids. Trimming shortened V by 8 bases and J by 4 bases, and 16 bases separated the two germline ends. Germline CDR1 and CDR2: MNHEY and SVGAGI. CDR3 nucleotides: TGTGCCAGCCGGCGGACAACCACATCAGATACGCAGTATTTT. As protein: CASRRTTTSDTQYF.

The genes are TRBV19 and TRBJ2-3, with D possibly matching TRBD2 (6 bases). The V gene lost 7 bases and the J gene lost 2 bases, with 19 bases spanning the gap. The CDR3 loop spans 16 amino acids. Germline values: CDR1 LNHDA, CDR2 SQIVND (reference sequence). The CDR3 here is CASTLVVSGYTDTQYF. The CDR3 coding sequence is TGTGCCAGTACCCTGGTGGTGAGCGGGTACACAGATACGCAGTATTTT.

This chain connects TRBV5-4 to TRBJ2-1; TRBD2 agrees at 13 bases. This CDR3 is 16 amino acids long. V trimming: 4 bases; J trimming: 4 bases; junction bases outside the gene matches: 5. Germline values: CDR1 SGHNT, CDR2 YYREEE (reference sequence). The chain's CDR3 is CASSVGTSGTYNEQFF. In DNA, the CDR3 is TGTGCCAGCAGCGTCGGGACTAGCGGGACGTACAATGAGCAGTTCTTC.

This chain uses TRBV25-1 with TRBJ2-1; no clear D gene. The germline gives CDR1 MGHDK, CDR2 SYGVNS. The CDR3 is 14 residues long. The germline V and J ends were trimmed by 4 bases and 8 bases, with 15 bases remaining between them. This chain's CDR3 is CASSGDTFRDEQFF. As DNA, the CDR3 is TGTGCCAGCAGTGGAGACACGTTTAGGGATGAGCAGTTCTTC.

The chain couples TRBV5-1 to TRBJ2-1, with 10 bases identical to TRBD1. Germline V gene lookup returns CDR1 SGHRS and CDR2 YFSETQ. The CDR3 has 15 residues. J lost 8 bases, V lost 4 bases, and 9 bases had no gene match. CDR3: CASSPRQGASYEQFF. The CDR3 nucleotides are TGCGCCAGCAGCCCGCGACAGGGGGCTAGTTATGAGCAGTTCTTC.